This T cell receptor beta chain is from a study of blood T cell repertoires in COVID-19. Study-wide background: Donors in the United States, Italy and Spain gave samples during acute or convalescent COVID-19. From T cells, B-cell-depleted T cells, or PBMCs came the material, which was cDNA or gDNA.

With 5 bases clipped from V and 2 bases from J, the junction kept 4 bases outside the gene matches. This CDR3 is built from 15 residues. In germline, CDR1 is SGHNT, CDR2 YENEEA. As handled by the study authors: For nucleated cells, counts were estimated from reference gene primer amplification. Clones were sequenced by immunoSEQ multiplex PCR, and TCRdb holds only the in-frame ones, with some missing. V and J calls and clone size are those listed in that table; D and trimming were worked out from the DNA. The profile shows about 90,000 clones, about 80% of them singletons. The sequencing sample was made of peripheral blood. The rearrangement uses TRBV11-3 and TRBJ2-5; 11 bases are a match to TRBD2. The TCR sequence derives from a woman aged 70-85 years with acute or convalescent COVID-19. CDR3 amino acids: CASSPGLAGQETQYF. The CDR3 DNA is TGTGCCAGCAGCCCAGGACTAGCGGGTCAAGAGACCCAGTACTTC.